These 15 T cell receptor beta chains were sequenced from one sample in a study of T cell repertoires in cytomegalovirus infection. TCRdb called the reads again in MiXCR, with one record for every CDR3 protein. The sample has fewer than 200,000 distinct CDR3 sequences, about 20% seen once. Sequencing was performed on PBMCs. These receptors were collected from a human donor in good health (CMV status not recorded). Some clones in this sample may be carry-over from other donors' samples.

This clonotype was detected only a few times. V gene TRBV12-3 or TRBV12-4 combines with J gene TRBJ2-1, with D possibly TRBD2 on 5 matching bases. This CDR3 comprises 14 residues. V shed 6 bases and J shed 4 bases, with 13 bases lying between them. CDR3 residues: CASRSGVSYNEQFF. In DNA, the CDR3 is TGTGCCAGCAGGTCCGGGGTTTCGTACAATGAGCAGTTCTTC.

The sample holds a few counts of this clonotype. V gene TRBV29-1 combines with J gene TRBJ1-1, with 7 bases matching TRBD1. The V and J ends lost 7 bases and 1 base, in that order; junction bases with no gene match: 9. Per germline, CDR1 SQVTM and CDR2 ANQGSEA. There are 14 residues in the CDR3. CDR3 in amino acids: CSGRPGQQNTEAFF. Written as DNA, the CDR3 is TGCAGCGGCCGGCCGGGACAGCAGAACACTGAAGCTTTCTTT.

The rearrangement joins TRBV6-2 or TRBV6-3 to TRBJ1-5; no firm D call. Germline V gives CDR1 MNHEY, CDR2 SVGEGT. This CDR3 comprises 14 residues. V lost 7 bases and J 7 bases, leaving 17 bases between the germline ends. The CDR3 DNA follows: TGTGCCAGCACCCTTACGGGGTATGAACAGCCCCAGCATTTT. This encodes CASTLTGYEQPQHF.

Ten or more counts support this clonotype. The chain has TRBV6-1 and TRBJ1-6; no clear D. The CDR3 consists of 16 residues. The V gene's germline CDR1 is MNHNS and CDR2 SASEGT. Trimming stripped 5 bases from V and 16 bases from J, with 27 bases between. The DNA of the CDR3 is TGTGCCAGCAGTTATGATACGTGGGGTCGGCAGACACTACTCCACTTT. Translated: CASSYDTWGRQTLLHF.

The chain uses TRBV19 and TRBJ2-7; 11 bases map to TRBD2. The V gene end was trimmed by 10 bases and the J gene end by 2 bases; junction bases not matched to a gene: 4. The CDR3 extends over 13 amino acids. Germline V CDR1 and CDR2: LNHDA, SQIVND (reference sequence). CDR3 region: CATNSGRAYEQYF. CDR3 DNA sequence: TGTGCCACTAATAGCGGGAGGGCCTACGAGCAGTACTTC.

The chain is built from TRBV6-5 and TRBJ1-2; D is possibly TRBD1 (6 bases). Trimming took 0 bases from V and 8 from J, leaving 10 bases between them. This CDR3 has 13 amino acids. Germline V lookup: CDR1 MNHEY, CDR2 SVGAGI. The CDR3 reads CASSYSGGLGYTF. The CDR3 bases are TGTGCCAGCAGTTACTCGGGGGGGCTGGGCTACACCTTC.

In its sample, this clonotype was seen many times. V and J are TRBV5-6 and TRBJ2-1, with no clear D. Germline loops: CDR1 SGHDT, CDR2 YYEEEE. With 2 bases removed from V and 8 bases from J, the gap between germline ends came to 14 bases. The CDR3 is 14 amino acids. This CDR3 reads CASSFSLFVYEQFF. DNA of the CDR3: TGTGCCAGCAGCTTCTCTCTTTTTGTCTATGAGCAGTTCTTC.

This clonotype was found many times. The rearrangement joins TRBV11-2 to TRBJ2-7; no firm D call. V was shortened by 0 bases and J by 7 bases, with 13 bases between the two germline ends. The CDR3 is 14 residues long. Germline V gives CDR1 SGHAT, CDR2 FQNNGV. DNA of the CDR3: TGTGCCAGCAGCTTAGAAGTGTCTGGTCTGGAGCAGTACTTC. Translated: CASSLEVSGLEQYF.

This chain's CDR3 is CASSSVGYGNTEAFF. The CDR3 bases are TGTGCCAGCAGCTCAGTGGGGTATGGGAACACTGAAGCTTTCTTT. The chain employs TRBV7-3 and TRBJ1-1; no clear D gene. V dropped 4 bases and J dropped 1 base, with 13 bases sitting between them. CDR1 and CDR2 (germline): SGHTA, FQGTGA. The CDR3 totals 15 residues.

This clonotype showed up many times. The chain joins TRBV5-4 to TRBJ1-1; D ambiguous. The CDR3 is 13 amino acids. Germline assignment: CDR1 SGHNT and CDR2 YYREEE (reference sequence). Trimming removed 4 bases at V and 5 bases at J, with 12 bases between. The CDR3 DNA reads as TGTGCCAGCAGCGGTCAAAGACCGACTGAAGCTTTCTTT. Its protein product is CASSGQRPTEAFF.

The chain links TRBV30 to TRBJ1-5, with D perhaps matching TRBD1 (5 bases). This CDR3 comprises 14 residues. Germline CDR1 and CDR2: GTSNPN and SVGIG (reference sequence). V dropped 0 bases and J dropped 3 bases, with 9 bases sitting between them. The CDR3 sequence is CAWSVSRDNQPQHF. CDR3 in DNA: TGTGCCTGGAGTGTGAGCAGGGACAATCAGCCCCAGCATTTT. The variable domain in full, with the rest retrieved from reference TRBV30 and TRBJ1-5, is SQTIHQWPATLVQPVGSPLSLECTVEGTSNPNLYWYRQAAGRGLQLLFYSVGIGQISSEVPQNLSASRPQDRQFILSSKKLLLSDSGFYLCAWSVSRDNQPQHFGDGTRLSIL.

This clonotype was seen only a few times. The V and J genes are TRBV6-2 or TRBV6-3 and TRBJ1-6, with D perhaps TRBD1 (5 bases). The CDR3 covers 14 residues. V was clipped by 5 bases and J by 6 bases, with 11 bases between them. CDR1 and CDR2 (germline): MNHEY, SVGEGT. CDR3 amino acids: CASSNRDGNSPLHF. The CDR3 coding sequence is TGTGCCAGCAGTAACCGGGACGGTAATTCACCCCTCCACTTT.

This clonotype was picked up a small number of times. The chain recombines TRBV19 with TRBJ1-1; 8 bases line up with TRBD1. CDR3 size: 15 residues. Germline V CDR1 and CDR2: LNHDA, SQIVND (reference sequence). V shed 3 bases and J 5 bases; nucleotides not matched to a gene: 8. The CDR3 loop reads CASSIPDRGRTEAFF. The DNA for the CDR3 is TGTGCCAGTAGTATCCCCGACAGGGGAAGGACTGAAGCTTTCTTT.

There are a few counts of this clonotype. The chain has TRBV28 and TRBJ1-4; D may be TRBD1 (5 bases). CDR3 length: 14 amino acids. Trimming stripped 3 bases from V and 5 bases from J, with 10 bases between. The germline CDR1 and CDR2 sequences are MDHEN and SYDVKM. CDR3 loop: CASSFGATNEKLFF. The CDR3 DNA follows: TGTGCCAGCAGTTTCGGGGCGACAAATGAAAAACTGTTTTTT. The full variable domain, completed using reference TRBV28 and TRBJ1-4, is DVKVTQSSRYLVKRTGEKVFLECVQDMDHENMFWYRQDPGLGLRLIYFSYDVKMKEKGDIPEGYSVSREKKERFSLILESASTNQTSMYLCASSFGATNEKLFFGSGTQLSVL.

The rearrangement links TRBV25-1 to TRBJ1-5; D is possibly TRBD1 (6 bases). Germline assignment: CDR1 MGHDK and CDR2 SYGVNS. Trimming pared 7 bases from V and 6 bases from J, leaving 19 bases between. The CDR3 length is 15 residues. This CDR3 is CASMGRGTAGQPQHF. In nucleotides, the CDR3 is TGTGCCAGCATGGGCAGGGGAACCGCCGGTCAGCCCCAGCATTTT.